One TCR beta chain is described in this entry. Its antigen remains unknown. CDR3 size: 10 residues. Germline lookup yields CDR1 DFQATT and CDR2 SNEGSKA (reference sequence). The ends were cut back, 0 bases at V and 10 bases at J, with 7 bases in the middle. These data belong to a study of response to subunit inactivated influenza vaccine. Findings of the study overall: Authors proposed each seasonal influenza vaccination draws in few new T cells.

TCRdb called the RT-PCR reads again in MiXCR, with one record for every CDR3 protein. Seen here are 150,000 to 200,000 distinct CDR3 sequences, about 9% observed once, and the top ten hold about a tenth. This chain links TRBV20-1 with TRBJ2-7; D unclear. Sequencing was performed on non-naive T cells sorted from PBMCs, taken on the day of vaccination. The clonotype was recovered from a man in his fifties or sixties who received an inactivated influenza vaccine. CDR3 sequence (DNA): TGCAGTGCTAGAGATATCACTCAGTACTTC. Its translation: CSARDITQYF.